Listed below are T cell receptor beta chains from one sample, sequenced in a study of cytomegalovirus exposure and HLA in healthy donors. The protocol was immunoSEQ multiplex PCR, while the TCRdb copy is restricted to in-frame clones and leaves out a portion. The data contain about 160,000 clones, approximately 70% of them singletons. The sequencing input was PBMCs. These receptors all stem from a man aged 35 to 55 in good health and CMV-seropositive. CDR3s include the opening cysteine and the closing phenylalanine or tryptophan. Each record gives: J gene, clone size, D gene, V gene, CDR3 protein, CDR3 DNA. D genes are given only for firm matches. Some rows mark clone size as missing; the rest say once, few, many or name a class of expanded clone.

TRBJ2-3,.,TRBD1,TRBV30,CAWTGGDRGRGTQYF,TGTGCCTGGACCGGGGGGGACAGGGGGCGGGGTACGCAGTATTTT
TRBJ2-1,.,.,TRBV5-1,CASSLPDNSYNEQFF,TGCGCCAGCAGCTTACCGGACAACTCCTACAATGAGCAGTTCTTC
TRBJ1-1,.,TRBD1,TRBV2,CASIQGGTEAFF,TGTGCCAGCATCCAGGGGGGAACTGAAGCTTTCTTT
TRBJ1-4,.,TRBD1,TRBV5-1,CASSQTGDEKLFF,TGCGCCAGCAGCCAGACAGGGGATGAAAAACTGTTTTTT
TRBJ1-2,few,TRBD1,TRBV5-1,CASRGTQGGGYTF,TGCGCCAGCCGGGGGACACAGGGGGGAGGCTACACCTTC
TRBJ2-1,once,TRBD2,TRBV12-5,CASGPREGRTYNEQFF,TGTGCTAGTGGTCCCCGGGAGGGGCGGACCTACAATGAGCAGTTCTTC
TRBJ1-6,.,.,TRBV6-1,CASISGEVRNSPLHF,TGTGCCAGCATATCGGGTGAGGTGAGAAATTCACCCCTCCACTTT
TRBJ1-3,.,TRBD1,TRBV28,CASSSPVGQGVNTIYF,TGTGCCAGCAGTTCCCCTGTGGGACAGGGGGTGAACACCATATATTTT
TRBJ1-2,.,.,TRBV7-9,CASSLSGSGYTF,TGTGCCAGCAGCTTATCAGGGTCCGGCTACACCTTC
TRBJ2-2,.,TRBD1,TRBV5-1,CASSFLGTGSGELFF,TGCGCCAGCAGCTTCCTCGGGACAGGGTCCGGGGAGCTGTTTTTT
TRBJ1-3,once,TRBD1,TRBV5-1,CASRDTGVAGNTIYF,TGCGCCAGCAGGGATACAGGGGTGGCTGGAAACACCATATATTTT
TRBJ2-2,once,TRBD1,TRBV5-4,CASSSFLQGGTGELFF,TGTGCCAGCAGTTCCTTCTTACAGGGGGGAACCGGGGAGCTGTTTTTT
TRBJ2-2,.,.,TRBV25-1,CASSEFGGMGTGELFF,TGTGCCAGCAGTGAATTTGGGGGGATGGGCACCGGGGAGCTGTTTTTT
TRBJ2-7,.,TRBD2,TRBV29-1,CSVEGLAGRSYEQYF,TGCAGCGTTGAAGGGCTAGCGGGGCGATCCTACGAGCAGTACTTC
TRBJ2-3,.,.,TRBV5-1,CASSREMGPGVDTQYF,TGCGCCAGCAGCAGAGAAATGGGACCGGGGGTGGATACGCAGTATTTT
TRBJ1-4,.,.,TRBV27,CASNLKGILEKLFF,TGTGCCAGCAATCTTAAGGGGATCCTAGAAAAACTGTTTTTT
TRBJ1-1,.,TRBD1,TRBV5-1,CASSKQGETEAFF,TGCGCCAGCAGCAAACAGGGGGAGACTGAAGCTTTCTTT
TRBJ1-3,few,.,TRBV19,CASSIGLGNTIYF,TGTGCCAGTAGTATCGGACTTGGAAACACCATATATTTT
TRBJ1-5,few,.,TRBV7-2,CASSLETGDSNQPQHF,TGTGCCAGCAGCTTAGAGACGGGAGATAGCAATCAGCCCCAGCATTTT
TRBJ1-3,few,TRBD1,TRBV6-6,CASSFGRGLSGNTIYF,TGTGCCAGCAGTTTTGGCAGGGGGCTTTCTGGAAACACCATATATTTT
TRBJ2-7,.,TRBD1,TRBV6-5,CASSSWTGLTYEQYF,TGTGCCAGCAGTTCCTGGACAGGGTTGACCTACGAGCAGTACTTC
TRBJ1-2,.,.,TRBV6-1,CASSDRGRGYTF,TGTGCCAGCAGTGACAGGGGCAGGGGCTACACCTTC
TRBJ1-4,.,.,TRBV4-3,CASSQALTGVSANEKLFF,TGCGCCAGCAGCCAAGCTTTGACGGGGGTTTCAGCTAATGAAAAACTGTTTTTT
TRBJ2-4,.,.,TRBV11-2,CASSLVGAGIQYF,TGTGCCAGCAGCTTAGTTGGGGCCGGCATTCAGTACTTC
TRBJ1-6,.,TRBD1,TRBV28,CASNWGQGRVGNSPLHF,TGTGCCAGCAACTGGGGACAGGGTAGGGTGGGTAATTCACCCCTCCACTTT
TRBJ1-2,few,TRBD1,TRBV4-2,CASSQDPQGRGNYGYTF,TGTGCCAGCAGCCAAGATCCCCAGGGCAGGGGGAACTATGGCTACACCTTC
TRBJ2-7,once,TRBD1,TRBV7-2,CASSLDRREQYF,TGTGCCAGCAGCTTGGACAGGAGGGAGCAGTACTTC
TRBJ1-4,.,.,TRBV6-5,CASSSRGGDEKLFF,TGTGCCAGCAGTTCGAGGGGGGGGGATGAAAAACTGTTTTTT
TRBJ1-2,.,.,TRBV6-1,CASNPPGYYGYTF,TGTGCCAGCAACCCTCCAGGGTACTATGGCTACACCTTC
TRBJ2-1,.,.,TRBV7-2,CASSLSHAAENEQFF,TGTGCCAGCAGCTTAAGTCACGCTGCGGAGAATGAGCAGTTCTTC
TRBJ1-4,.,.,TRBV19,CASSIRATNEKLFF,TGTGCCAGTAGTATTCGCGCAACTAATGAAAAACTGTTTTTT
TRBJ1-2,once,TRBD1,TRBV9,CASSEGAQDYGYTF,TGTGCCAGCAGCGAGGGGGCGCAAGACTATGGCTACACCTTC
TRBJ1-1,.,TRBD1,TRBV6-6,CASSLPGQRITEAFF,TGTGCCAGCAGCCTCCCGGGACAGAGGATCACTGAAGCTTTCTTT
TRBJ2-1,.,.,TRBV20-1,CSAGNNEQFF,TGCAGTGCTGGCAACAATGAGCAGTTCTTC
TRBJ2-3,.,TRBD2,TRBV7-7,CASSLGGGLAGGSTDTQYF,TGTGCTAGCAGCCTAGGAGGGGGACTAGCGGGGGGAAGCACAGATACGCAGTATTTT
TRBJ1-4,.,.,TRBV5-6,CASSPFATVGEKLFF,TGTGCCAGCAGCCCTTTCGCGACAGTCGGGGAAAAACTGTTTTTT
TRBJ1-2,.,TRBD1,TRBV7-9,CASSLEQGGGGYTF,TGTGCCAGCAGCTTGGAACAGGGGGGCGGTGGCTACACCTTC
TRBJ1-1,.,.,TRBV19,CASRRHPLNTEAFF,TGTGCCAGTCGAAGACATCCTTTGAACACTGAAGCTTTCTTT
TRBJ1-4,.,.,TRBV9,CASSPRQATNEKLFF,TGTGCCAGCAGCCCCCGACAGGCAACTAATGAAAAACTGTTTTTT
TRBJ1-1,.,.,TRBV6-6,CASSYGGVGTEAFF,TGTGCCAGCAGTTACGGAGGGGTGGGCACTGAAGCTTTCTTT
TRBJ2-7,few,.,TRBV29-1,CSVEGGQNYEQYF,TGCAGCGTTGAGGGGGGTCAGAACTACGAGCAGTACTTC
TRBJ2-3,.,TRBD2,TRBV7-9,CASRPSMTSGFTDTQYF,TGTGCCAGCAGACCCTCTATGACTAGCGGGTTCACAGATACGCAGTATTTT
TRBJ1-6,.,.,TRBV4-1,CASSPGQTDSPLHF,TGCGCCAGCAGCCCCGGACAGACCGACTCACCCCTCCACTTT
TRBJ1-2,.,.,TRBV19,CASSPATINYGYTF,TGTGCCAGTAGCCCAGCCACTATTAACTATGGCTACACCTTC
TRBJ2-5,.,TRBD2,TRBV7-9,CASTAGGQETQYF,TGTGCCAGCACCGCGGGGGGTCAAGAGACCCAGTACTTC
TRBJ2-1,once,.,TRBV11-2,CASTQGYNEQFF,TGTGCCAGCACCCAGGGTTACAATGAGCAGTTCTTC
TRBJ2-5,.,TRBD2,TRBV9,CASSALGGAGETQYF,TGTGCCAGCAGCGCCCTCGGGGGGGCTGGGGAGACCCAGTACTTC
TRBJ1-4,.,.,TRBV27,CASSPRQGVRDEKLFF,TGTGCCAGCAGTCCTCGACAAGGGGTGAGAGATGAAAAACTGTTTTTT
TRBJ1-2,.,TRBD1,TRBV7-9,CASSVLWASGGVLDYGYTF,TGTGCCAGCAGCGTTTTATGGGCCTCAGGGGGCGTTTTGGATTATGGCTACACCTTC
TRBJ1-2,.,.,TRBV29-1,CSVEQGAGGYTF,TGCAGCGTTGAACAGGGAGCGGGTGGCTACACCTTC
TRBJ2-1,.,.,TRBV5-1,CASSLYPPDESLWNEQFF,TGCGCCAGCAGCTTGTATCCCCCCGATGAGAGTTTATGGAATGAGCAGTTCTTC
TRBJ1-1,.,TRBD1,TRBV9,CASSVDGRDRATEAFF,TGTGCCAGCAGCGTAGATGGTCGGGACAGGGCCACTGAAGCTTTCTTT
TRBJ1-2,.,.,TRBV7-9,CSSSPTGSANYGYTF,TGTTCCAGCAGCCCAACAGGCTCTGCTAACTATGGCTACACCTTC
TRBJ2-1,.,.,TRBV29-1,CSVGERGYYNEQFF,TGCAGCGTTGGGGAGAGAGGGTACTACAATGAGCAGTTCTTC